This paragraph reports one T cell receptor beta chain. The V end was cut by 3 bases, the J end by 0 bases, with 14 bases between. From germline, CDR1 is SQVTM and CDR2 ANQGSEA. The CDR3 sequence is 15 residues long. The sample originates from a study of early T cells in non-severe SARS-CoV-2 infection. MiXCR, run by TCRdb on the 5' RACE reads, gives a single entry per CDR3 protein. The table records more than 80,000 distinct CDR3 sequences, around 15% of them present only once. The TCR was taken from an adult who was a healthcare worker with PCR-confirmed SARS-CoV-2 infection or an uninfected control (not recorded which). This rearrangement joins TRBV29-1 to TRBJ2-5, with D tentatively TRBD1 or TRBD2 (6 bases each). The sequencing sample was made of whole blood. CDR3 loop: CSVERGEGYQETQYF. Here the CDR3 DNA reads TGCAGCGTTGAGAGGGGGGAAGGGTACCAAGAGACCCAGTACTTC. The full variable domain, with the rest looked up from reference TRBV29-1 and TRBJ2-5, is SAVISQKPSRDICQRGTSLTIQCQVDSQVTMMFWYRQQPGQSLTLIATANQGSEATYESGFVIDKFPISRPNLTFSTLTVSNMSPEDSSIYLCSVERGEGYQETQYFGPGTRLLVL.